Below, 5 T cell receptor beta chains from the same sample are listed, as sequenced in a study of blood T cell repertoires in COVID-19. Using immunoSEQ multiplex PCR, the repertoire was profiled, and TCRdb retains in-frame clones only, with some absent. The table has approximately 150,000 clones, approximately 83% seen once; the top ten hold 3% to 4%. Sequenced: peripheral blood. The receptors derive from a man between 70 and 80 years old with acute or convalescent COVID-19.

V is TRBV6-2 or TRBV6-3 and J is TRBJ2-1; 13 bases match TRBD2. Looked up from germline, CDR1 is MNHEY and CDR2 is SVGEGT. V shed 6 bases and J 10 bases; nucleotides not matched to a gene: 9. This CDR3 contains 15 residues. In DNA form, the CDR3 reads TGTGCCAGCAGCCCCGGACTAGCGGGAGCAGGGGAGCAGTTCTTC. Protein: CASSPGLAGAGEQFF.

Details on this clone: One end of the junction fails to match germline, which may point to a read error. V usage is TRBV7-7 and J usage is TRBJ2-1; the D is unclear. CDR1 and CDR2 from the germline V gene are SSHAT and FNYEAQ (reference sequence). CDR3 length: 13 amino acids. Here the CDR3 DNA reads TGTGCTAGCAGCTTAGACAATTACAATGAGCAGTTCTTC. Translated: CASSLDNYNEQFF.

V usage is TRBV7-2 and J usage is TRBJ2-2; the D gene is possibly TRBD2 (6 bases). Trimming removed 5 bases at V and 4 bases at J, with 14 bases between. From germline, CDR1 is SGHTA and CDR2 FQGNSA. The CDR3 length is 15 residues. In nucleotides, the CDR3 is TGTGCCAGCAGCATTCTCCGGGGGTTCACCGGGGAGCTGTTTTTT. Amino acids: CASSILRGFTGELFF.

For the CDR3, the DNA is TGTGCCAGCAGTGGACTAGCGGGGGATTGGGGTCAAGAGACCCAGTACTTC. The encoded protein is CASSGLAGDWGQETQYF. This sequence joins TRBV28 and TRBJ2-5; TRBD2 matches at 13 bases. V lost 5 bases and J lost 2; bases outside the gene matches: 8. CDR1 and CDR2 (germline): MDHEN, SYDVKM. CDR3 length equals 17 residues.

This clone has just a few counts. The genes are TRBV6-2 or TRBV6-3 and TRBJ2-5; D gene ambiguous. Trimming pared 2 bases from V and 2 bases from J, leaving 6 bases between. This CDR3 has 13 residues. Germline CDR1 and CDR2: MNHEY and SVGEGT. The CDR3 spells CASSYMEQETQYF. The CDR3 bases are TGTGCCAGCAGTTACATGGAGCAAGAGACCCAGTACTTC.